The clone carrying this T cell receptor beta chain appeared many times. What it binds is not known. V dropped 0 bases and J dropped 6 bases, with 12 bases sitting between them. The CDR3 runs 15 residues. Germline values: CDR1 LGHNA, CDR2 YSLEER. From the RT-PCR reads, TCRdb called clonotypes with MiXCR, one entry per CDR3 protein. The table shows around 580,000 distinct CDR3 sequences, with 12% occurring only once. This sample stems from a study of response to subunit inactivated influenza vaccine. Notes on the study in general: Authors suggested each seasonal flu vaccination may recruit only limited numbers of new T cells.

Sample: PBMCs from blood, taken on the day of vaccination. The TCR comes from a man aged 45 to 65 who received an inactivated influenza vaccine. V and J are TRBV4-3 and TRBJ2-1; either TRBD1 or TRBD2 may supply D (5 bases each). CDR3 sequence: CASSQEGTGSNEQFF. CDR3 DNA: TGCGCCAGCAGCCAAGAGGGGACGGGATCCAATGAGCAGTTCTTC.